This entry describes one T cell receptor beta chain. As yet, its antigen is unknown. This specimen belongs to a study of OX40 agonist ivuxolimab in advanced cancers. Repertoires were generated with immunoSEQ multiplex PCR, while TCRdb's copy carries only in-frame clones and drops some. The data hold about 80,000 clones, with over 70% observed a single time. Whole-study findings and limits: Both CD4+ and CD8+ T cell populations in blood had undergone clonal expansion by week 6 at 0.1 to 3.0 mg/kg. Low normalized T-cell clonal expansion was additionally recorded for some nonresponders.

CDR3 length equals 14 residues. Germline CDR1 reads MRHNA; CDR2 reads SNTAGT. The ends were cut back, 5 bases at V and 6 bases at J, with 14 bases in the middle. The J gene is TRBJ2-1, the V gene TRBV6-4; D gene ambiguous. Sample: CD4+ or CD8+ T cells sorted from blood, taken in a trial of the OX40 agonist ivuxolimab. The origin of this receptor is an adult with an advanced solid tumor such as melanoma, head and neck, liver or kidney cancer. The CDR3 DNA reads as TGTGCCAGCAGTCCCCGGGCCTCGCGCAATGAGCAGTTCTTC. This encodes CASSPRASRNEQFF.